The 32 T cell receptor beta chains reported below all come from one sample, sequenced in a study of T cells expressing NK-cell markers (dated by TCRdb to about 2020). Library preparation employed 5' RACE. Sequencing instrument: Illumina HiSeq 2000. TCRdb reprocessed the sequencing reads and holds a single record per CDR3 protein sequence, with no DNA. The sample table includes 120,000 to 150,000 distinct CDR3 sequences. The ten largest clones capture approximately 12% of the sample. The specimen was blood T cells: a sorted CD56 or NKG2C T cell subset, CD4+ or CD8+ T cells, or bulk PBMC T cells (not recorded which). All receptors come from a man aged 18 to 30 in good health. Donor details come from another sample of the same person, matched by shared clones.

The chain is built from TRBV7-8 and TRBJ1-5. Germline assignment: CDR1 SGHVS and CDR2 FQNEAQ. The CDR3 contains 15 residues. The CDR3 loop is CASSLSSGERQPQHF.

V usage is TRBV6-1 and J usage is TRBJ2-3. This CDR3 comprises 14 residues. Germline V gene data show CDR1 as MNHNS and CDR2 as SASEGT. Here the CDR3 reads CASKLTDSTDTQYF.

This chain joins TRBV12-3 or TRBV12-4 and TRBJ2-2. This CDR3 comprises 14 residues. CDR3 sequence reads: CASSLAGVPGELFF.

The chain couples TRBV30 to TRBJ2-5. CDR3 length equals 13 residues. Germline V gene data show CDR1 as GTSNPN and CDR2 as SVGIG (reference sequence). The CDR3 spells CACLGGYQETQYF.

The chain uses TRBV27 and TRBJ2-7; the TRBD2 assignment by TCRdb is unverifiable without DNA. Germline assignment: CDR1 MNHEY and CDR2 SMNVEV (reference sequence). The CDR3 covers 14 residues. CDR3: CASSPLGLIYEQYF.

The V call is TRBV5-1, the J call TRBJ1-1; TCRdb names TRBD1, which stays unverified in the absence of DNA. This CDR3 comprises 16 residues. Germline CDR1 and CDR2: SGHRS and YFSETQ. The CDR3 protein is CASSYQGAGENTEAFF.

This CDR3 reads CASSLGRYYEQYF. The rearrangement uses TRBV11-1 and TRBJ2-7. Germline V gene lookup returns CDR1 SGHAT and CDR2 FQDESV (reference sequence). CDR3 length equals 13 residues. Variable domain in full (rest from reference TRBV11-1 and TRBJ2-7): EAEVAQSPRYKITEKSQAVAFWCDPISGHATLYWYRQILGQGPELLVQFQDESVVDDSQLPKDRFSAERLKGVDSTLKIQPAELGDSAMYLCASSLGRYYEQYFGPGTRLTVT.

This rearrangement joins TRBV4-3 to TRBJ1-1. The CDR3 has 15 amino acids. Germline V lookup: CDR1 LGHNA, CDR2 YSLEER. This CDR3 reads CASSQEVGRVSEAFF.

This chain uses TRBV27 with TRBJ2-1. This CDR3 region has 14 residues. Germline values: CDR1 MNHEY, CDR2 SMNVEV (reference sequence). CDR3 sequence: CASSLSDGNNEQFF.

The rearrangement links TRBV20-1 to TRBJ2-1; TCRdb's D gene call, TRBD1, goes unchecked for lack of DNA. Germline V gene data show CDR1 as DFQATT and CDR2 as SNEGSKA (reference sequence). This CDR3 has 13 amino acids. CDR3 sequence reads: CSAGDIQYNEQFF.

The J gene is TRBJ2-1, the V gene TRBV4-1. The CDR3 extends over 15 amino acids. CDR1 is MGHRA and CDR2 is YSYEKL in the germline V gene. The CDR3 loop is CASSQGVSDPIGQFF.

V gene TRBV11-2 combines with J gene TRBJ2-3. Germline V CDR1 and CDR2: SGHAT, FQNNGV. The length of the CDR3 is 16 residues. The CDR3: CASSLIVGGYTDTQYF.

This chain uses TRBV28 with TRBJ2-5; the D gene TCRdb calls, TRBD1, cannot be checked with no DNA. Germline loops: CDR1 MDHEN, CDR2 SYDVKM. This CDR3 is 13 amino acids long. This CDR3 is CASSSDIQETQYF.

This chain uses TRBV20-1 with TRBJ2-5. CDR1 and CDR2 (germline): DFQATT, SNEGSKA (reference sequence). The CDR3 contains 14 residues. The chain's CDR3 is CSARDLGLVETQYF.

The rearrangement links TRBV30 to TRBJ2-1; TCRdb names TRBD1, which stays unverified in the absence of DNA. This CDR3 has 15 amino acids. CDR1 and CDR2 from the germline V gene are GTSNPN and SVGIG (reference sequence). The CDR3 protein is CAWSPDRGPYNEQFF. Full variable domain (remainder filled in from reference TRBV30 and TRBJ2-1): SQTIHQWPATLVQPVGSPLSLECTVEGTSNPNLYWYRQAAGRGLQLLFYSVGIGQISSEVPQNLSASRPQDRQFILSSKKLLLSDSGFYLCAWSPDRGPYNEQFFGPGTRLTVL.

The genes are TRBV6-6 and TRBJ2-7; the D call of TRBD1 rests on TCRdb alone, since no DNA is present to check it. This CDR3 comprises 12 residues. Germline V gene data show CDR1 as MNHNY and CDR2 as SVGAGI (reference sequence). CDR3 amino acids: CAIAGTQYEQYF.

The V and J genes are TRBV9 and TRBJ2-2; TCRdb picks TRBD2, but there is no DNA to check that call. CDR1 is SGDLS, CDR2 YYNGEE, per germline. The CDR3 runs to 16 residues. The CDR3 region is CASSHPSGQNTGELFF.

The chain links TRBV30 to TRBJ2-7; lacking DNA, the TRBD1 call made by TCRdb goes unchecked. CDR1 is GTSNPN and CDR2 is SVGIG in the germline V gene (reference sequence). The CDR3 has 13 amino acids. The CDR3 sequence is CAWSVGRVYEQYF.

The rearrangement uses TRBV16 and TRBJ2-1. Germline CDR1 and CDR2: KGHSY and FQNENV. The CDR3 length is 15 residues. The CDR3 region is CASSQSWQMGNEQFF.

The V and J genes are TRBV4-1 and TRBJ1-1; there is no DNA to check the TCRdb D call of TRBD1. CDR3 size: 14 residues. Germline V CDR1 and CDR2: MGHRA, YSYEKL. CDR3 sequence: CASSPPGRNTEAFF.

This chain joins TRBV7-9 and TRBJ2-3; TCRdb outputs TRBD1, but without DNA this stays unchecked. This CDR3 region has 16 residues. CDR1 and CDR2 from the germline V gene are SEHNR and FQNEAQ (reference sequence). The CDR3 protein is CASSSSGTGGADTQYF. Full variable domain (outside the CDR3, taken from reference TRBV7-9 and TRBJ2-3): DTGVSQNPRHKITKRGQNVTFRCDPISEHNRLYWYRQTLGQGPEFLTYFQNEAQLEKSRLLSDRFSAERPKGSFSTLEIQRTEQGDSAMYLCASSSSGTGGADTQYFGPGTRLTVL.

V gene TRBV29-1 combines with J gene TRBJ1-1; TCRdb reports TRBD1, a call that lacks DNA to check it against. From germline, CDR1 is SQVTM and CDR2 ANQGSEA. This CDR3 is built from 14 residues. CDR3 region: CSVEGGVTGTEAFF.

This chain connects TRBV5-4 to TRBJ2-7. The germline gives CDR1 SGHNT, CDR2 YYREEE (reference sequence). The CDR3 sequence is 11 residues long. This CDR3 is CASSLAKEQYF.

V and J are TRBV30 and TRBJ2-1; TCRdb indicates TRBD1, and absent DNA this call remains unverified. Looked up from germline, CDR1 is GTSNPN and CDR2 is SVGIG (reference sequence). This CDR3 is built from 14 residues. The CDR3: CAWSGSGPPGEQFF.

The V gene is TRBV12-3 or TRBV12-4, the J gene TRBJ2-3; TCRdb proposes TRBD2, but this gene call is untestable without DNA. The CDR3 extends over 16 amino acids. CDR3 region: CASSHRGGRASDTQYF.

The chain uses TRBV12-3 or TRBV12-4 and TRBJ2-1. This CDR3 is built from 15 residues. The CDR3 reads CASISRRSSYNEQFF.

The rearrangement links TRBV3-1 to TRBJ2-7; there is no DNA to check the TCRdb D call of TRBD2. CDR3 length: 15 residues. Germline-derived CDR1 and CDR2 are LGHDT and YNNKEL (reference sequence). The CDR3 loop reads CASRRLGAGEDEQYF.

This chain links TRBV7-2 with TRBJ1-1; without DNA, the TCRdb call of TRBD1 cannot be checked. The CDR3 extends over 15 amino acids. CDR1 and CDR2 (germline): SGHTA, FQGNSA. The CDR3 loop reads CASSPTGGWNTEAFF.

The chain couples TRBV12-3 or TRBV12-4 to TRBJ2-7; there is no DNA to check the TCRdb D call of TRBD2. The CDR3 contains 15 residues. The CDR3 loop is CASSFGGLAGPDKYF.

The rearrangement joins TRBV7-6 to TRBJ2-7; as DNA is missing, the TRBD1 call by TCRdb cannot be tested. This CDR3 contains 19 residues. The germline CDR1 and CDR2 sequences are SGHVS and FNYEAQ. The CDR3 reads CASSLDIMTGQSVSYEQYF.

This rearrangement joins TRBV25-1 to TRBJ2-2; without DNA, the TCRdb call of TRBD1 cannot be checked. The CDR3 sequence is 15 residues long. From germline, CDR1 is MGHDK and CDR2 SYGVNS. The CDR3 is CASVRTGGVGGELFF.

The CDR3 here is CASSPWRGAEGYTF. The chain has TRBV6-5 and TRBJ1-2; the TCRdb D gene call, TRBD1, has no DNA to confirm it. The CDR3 spans 14 residues. Germline-derived CDR1 and CDR2 are MNHEY and SVGAGI.